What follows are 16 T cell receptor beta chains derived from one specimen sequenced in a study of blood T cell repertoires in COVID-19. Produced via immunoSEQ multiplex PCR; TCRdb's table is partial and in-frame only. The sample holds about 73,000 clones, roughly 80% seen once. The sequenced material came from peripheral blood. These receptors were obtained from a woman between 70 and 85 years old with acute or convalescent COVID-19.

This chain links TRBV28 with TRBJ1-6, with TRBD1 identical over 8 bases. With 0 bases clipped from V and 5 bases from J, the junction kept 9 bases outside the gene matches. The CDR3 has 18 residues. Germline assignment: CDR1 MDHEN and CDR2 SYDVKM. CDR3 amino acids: CASSLWDRAVADNSPLHF. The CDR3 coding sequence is TGTGCCAGCAGTTTATGGGACAGGGCGGTTGCTGATAATTCACCCCTCCACTTT. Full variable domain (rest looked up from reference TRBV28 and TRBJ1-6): DVKVTQSSRYLVKRTGEKVFLECVQDMDHENMFWYRQDPGLGLRLIYFSYDVKMKEKGDIPEGYSVSREKKERFSLILESASTNQTSMYLCASSLWDRAVADNSPLHFGNGTRLTVT.

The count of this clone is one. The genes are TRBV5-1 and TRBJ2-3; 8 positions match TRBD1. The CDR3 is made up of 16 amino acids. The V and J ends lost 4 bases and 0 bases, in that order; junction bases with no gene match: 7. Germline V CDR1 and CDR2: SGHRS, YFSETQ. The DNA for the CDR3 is TGCGCCAGCAGCCGAGCGACAGGGGTTAGCACAGATACGCAGTATTTT. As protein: CASSRATGVSTDTQYF.

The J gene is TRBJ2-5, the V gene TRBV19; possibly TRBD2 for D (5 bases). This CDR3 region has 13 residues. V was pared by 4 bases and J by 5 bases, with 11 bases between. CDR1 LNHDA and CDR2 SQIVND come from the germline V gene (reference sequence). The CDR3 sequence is CASSTRLRETQYF. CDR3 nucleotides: TGTGCCAGTAGTACGAGACTAAGGGAGACCCAGTACTTC. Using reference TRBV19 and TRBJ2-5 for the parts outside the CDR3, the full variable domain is DGGITQSPKYLFRKEGQNVTLSCEQNLNHDAMYWYRQDPGQGLRLIYYSQIVNDFQKGDIAEGYSVSREKKESFPLTVTSAQKNPTAFYLCASSTRLRETQYFGPGTRLLVL.

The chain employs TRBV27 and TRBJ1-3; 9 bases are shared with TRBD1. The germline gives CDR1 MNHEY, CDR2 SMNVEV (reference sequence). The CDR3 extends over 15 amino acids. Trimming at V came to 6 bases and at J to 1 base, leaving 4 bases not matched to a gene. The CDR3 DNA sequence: TGTGCCAGCAGAACAGGGGGCGCGTCTGGAAACACCATATATTTT. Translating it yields CASRTGGASGNTIYF.

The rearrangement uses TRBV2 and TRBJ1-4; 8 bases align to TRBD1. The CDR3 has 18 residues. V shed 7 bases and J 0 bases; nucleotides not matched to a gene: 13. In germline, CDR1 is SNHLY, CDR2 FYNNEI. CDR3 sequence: CASNLRPRTGSTNEKLFF. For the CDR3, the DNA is TGTGCCAGCAACCTTAGGCCCCGGACAGGGTCAACTAATGAAAAACTGTTTTTT.

The CDR3 bases are TGTGCCAGCAGTTTACCCCGGCAGGGGGCTGGGGCCAACGTCCTGACTTTC. It codes for CASSLPRQGAGANVLTF. V is TRBV28 and J is TRBJ2-6; 7 positions agree with TRBD1. The CDR3 length is 17 residues. The junction had 6 bases not matched to a gene; V was cut back by 2 bases and J by 2 bases. Germline V gene sequence: CDR1 MDHEN, CDR2 SYDVKM.

The chain's CDR3 is CASSLVSGTSGRAFPTEQFF. The CDR3 coding sequence is TGCGCCAGCAGCTTGGTCTCCGGGACTAGCGGGAGGGCCTTCCCCACTGAGCAGTTCTTC. The gene calls are TRBV5-1 and TRBJ2-1; 16 positions match TRBD2. CDR1 and CDR2 (germline): SGHRS, YFSETQ. V was pared by 0 bases and J by 9 bases, with 15 bases of the junction left unmatched. The CDR3 runs 20 residues.

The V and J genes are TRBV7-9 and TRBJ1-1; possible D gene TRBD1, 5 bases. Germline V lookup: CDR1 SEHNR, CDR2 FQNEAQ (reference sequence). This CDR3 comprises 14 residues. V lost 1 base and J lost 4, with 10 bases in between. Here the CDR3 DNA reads TGTGCCAGCAGCTTAGAGGGTAGGGGCACTGAAGCTTTCTTT. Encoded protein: CASSLEGRGTEAFF.

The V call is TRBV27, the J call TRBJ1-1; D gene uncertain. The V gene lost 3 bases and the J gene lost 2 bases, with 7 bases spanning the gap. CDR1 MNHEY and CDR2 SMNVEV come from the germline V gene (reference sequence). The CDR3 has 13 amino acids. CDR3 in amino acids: CASSLRENTEAFF. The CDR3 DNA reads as TGTGCCAGCAGTTTGAGAGAAAACACTGAAGCTTTCTTT.

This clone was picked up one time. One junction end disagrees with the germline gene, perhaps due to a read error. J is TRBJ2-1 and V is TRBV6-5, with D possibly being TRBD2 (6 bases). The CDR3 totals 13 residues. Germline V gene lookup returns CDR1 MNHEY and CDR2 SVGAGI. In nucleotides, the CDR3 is TGTGCCAGCACCTCTAGCGCCGGGTCCCGGGGAATCTTC. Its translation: CASTSSAGSRGIF.

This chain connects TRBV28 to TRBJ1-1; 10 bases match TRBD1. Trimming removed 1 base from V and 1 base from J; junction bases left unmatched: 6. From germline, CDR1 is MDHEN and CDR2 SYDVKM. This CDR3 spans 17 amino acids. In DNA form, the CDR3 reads TGTGCCAGCAGTTTATCGCCCTGGACAGGGGGGAACACTGAAGCTTTCTTT. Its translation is CASSLSPWTGGNTEAFF.

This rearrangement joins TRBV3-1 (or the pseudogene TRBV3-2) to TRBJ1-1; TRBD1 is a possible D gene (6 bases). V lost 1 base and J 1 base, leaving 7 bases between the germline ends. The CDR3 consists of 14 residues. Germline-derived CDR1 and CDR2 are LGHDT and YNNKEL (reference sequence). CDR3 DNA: TGTGCCAGCAGCCAAGTAGGGGGGAACACTGAAGCTTTCTTT. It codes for CASSQVGGNTEAFF.

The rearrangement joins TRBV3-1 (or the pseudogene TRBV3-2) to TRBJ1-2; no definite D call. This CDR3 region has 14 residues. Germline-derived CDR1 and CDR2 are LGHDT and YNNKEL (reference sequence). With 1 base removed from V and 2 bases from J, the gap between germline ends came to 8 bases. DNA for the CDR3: TGTGCCAGCAGCCAAGGACTACGAAACTATGGCTACACCTTC. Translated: CASSQGLRNYGYTF.

The DNA of the CDR3 is TGTGCCATCAGGGACAGCGGGGGCCCTAATGAAAAACTGTTTTTT. It translates to CAIRDSGGPNEKLFF. The chain links TRBV10-3 to TRBJ1-4; D is perhaps TRBD1 (6 bases). V gave up 6 bases and J gave up 3 bases, with 14 bases separating them. The length of the CDR3 is 15 residues. CDR1 and CDR2 (germline): ENHRY, SYGVKD.

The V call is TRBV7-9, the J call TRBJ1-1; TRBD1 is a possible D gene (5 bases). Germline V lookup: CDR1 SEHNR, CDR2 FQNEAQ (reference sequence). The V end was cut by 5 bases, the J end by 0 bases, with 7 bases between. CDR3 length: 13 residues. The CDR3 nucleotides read TGTGCCAGCAGCGCGACAGTGAACACTGAAGCTTTCTTT. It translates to CASSATVNTEAFF.

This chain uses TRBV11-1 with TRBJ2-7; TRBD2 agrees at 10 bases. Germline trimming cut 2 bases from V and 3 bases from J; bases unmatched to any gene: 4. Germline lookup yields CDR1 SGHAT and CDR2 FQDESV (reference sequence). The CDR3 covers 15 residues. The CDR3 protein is CASSLKLAGLYEQYF. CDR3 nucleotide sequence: TGTGCCAGCAGCTTAAAACTAGCGGGACTCTACGAGCAGTACTTC.